This T cell receptor (beta chain) was found in a study of CD8 T cells in ankylosing spondylitis. This clonotype was counted ten times or more. Its antigen is still unknown. Making the TCR beta libraries involved quantitative 5'-RACE with molecular barcodes. TCRdb recomputed calls from the 5' RACE reads with MiXCR, one row per CDR3 protein. The data hold about 130,000 distinct CDR3 sequences, with just under 7.5% observed a single time. The V end was cut by 4 bases, the J end by 1 base, with 10 bases between. Per the germline V gene, CDR1 is MGHRA and CDR2 is YSYEKL. The CDR3 is made up of 14 amino acids. The study, taken as a whole, reports: As for the disease-linked clones, they showed a CD8+ phenotype and occurred at relatively low frequencies in peripheral blood. Researchers reportedly found disease-linked clones significantly enriched in matched ankylosing spondylitis synovial fluid. Ankylosing spondylitis blood appeared to be characterized by a TCR beta motif of eight highly homologous variants.

Sequences were obtained from blood, either unsorted or a sorted T cell fraction (not recorded which). This rearrangement joins TRBV4-1 to TRBJ1-1; a weak D match, TRBD1 (5 bases). This receptor was taken from a female donor with ankylosing spondylitis or in good health (not recorded which). CDR3 region: CASSPSDTNTEAFF. The CDR3 bases are TGCGCCAGCAGCCCCTCGGACACGAACACTGAAGCTTTCTTT.